This T cell receptor (beta chain) is drawn from a study of Ad26.COV2.S vaccination and SARS-CoV-2 variants. The data were produced by immunoSEQ multiplex PCR, yet TCRdb's version contains in-frame clones alone and is incomplete. The repertoire has hundreds of thousands of clones, around 90% of them found once; the top ten carry over 1.3%. Findings and limits, study-wide: The TCR-based breadth and depth measures might underestimate overall T cell responses.

This clone appeared once. What it recognizes is unknown. Trimming stripped 3 bases from V and 2 bases from J, with 7 bases between. Germline lookup yields CDR1 SGHAT and CDR2 FQDESV (reference sequence). CDR3 length: 13 amino acids. The treatment here: about 20 received Ad26.COV2.S at low or high dose, single or two shots; about 5 received placebo; per-sample allocation not given. Samples came from day 63 after the first vaccine or placebo injection. The chain is built from TRBV11-1 and TRBJ1-1; no clear D gene. This sample comprised peripheral blood, obtained in a trial of Ad26.COV2.S vaccine versus placebo. The receptor's source is a person between 18 and 59 years old who received the Ad26.COV2.S COVID-19 vaccine or a placebo. CDR3 in amino acids: CASSFQVNTEAFF. Written as DNA, the CDR3 is TGTGCCAGCAGCTTTCAGGTTAACACTGAAGCTTTCTTT.